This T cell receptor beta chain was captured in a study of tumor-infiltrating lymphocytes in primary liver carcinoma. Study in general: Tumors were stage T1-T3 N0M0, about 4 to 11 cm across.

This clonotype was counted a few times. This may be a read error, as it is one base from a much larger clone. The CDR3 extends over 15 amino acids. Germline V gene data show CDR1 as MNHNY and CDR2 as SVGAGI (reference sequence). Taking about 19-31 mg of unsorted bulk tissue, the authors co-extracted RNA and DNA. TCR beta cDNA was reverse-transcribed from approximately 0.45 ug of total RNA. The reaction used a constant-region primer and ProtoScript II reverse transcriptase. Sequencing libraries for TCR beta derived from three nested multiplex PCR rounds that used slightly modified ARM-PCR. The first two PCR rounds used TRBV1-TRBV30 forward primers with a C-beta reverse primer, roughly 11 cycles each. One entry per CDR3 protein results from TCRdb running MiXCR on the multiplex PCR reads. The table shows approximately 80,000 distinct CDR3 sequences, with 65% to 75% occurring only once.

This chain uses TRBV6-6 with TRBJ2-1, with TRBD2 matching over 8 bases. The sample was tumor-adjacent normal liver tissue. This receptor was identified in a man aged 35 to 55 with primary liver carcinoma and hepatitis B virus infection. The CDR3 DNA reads TGTGTCAGCAGTACCGGGACTAGTGTCAGAGGTGAGCAGTTCTTC. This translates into CVSSTGTSVRGEQFF.